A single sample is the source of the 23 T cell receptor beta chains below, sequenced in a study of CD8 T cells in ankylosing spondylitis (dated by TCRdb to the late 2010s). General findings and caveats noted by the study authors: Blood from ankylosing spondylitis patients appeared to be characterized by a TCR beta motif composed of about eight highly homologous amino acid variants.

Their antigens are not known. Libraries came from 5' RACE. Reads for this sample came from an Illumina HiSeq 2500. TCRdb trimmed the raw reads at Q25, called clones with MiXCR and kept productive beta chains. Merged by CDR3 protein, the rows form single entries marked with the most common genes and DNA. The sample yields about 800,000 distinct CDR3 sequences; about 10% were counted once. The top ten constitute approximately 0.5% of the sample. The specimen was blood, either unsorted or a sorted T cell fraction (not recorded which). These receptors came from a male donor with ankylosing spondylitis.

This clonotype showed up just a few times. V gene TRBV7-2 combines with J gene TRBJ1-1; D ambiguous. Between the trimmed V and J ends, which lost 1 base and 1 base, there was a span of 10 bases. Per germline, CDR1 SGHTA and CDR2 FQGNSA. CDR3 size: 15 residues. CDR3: CASSLVKTPNTEAFF. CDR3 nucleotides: TGTGCCAGCAGCTTAGTAAAGACACCGAACACTGAAGCTTTCTTT.

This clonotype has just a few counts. The CDR3, as DNA: TGTGCCAGCAGCCCTGGATTGACAGGGGGCTATGGCTACACCTTC. It yields the protein CASSPGLTGGYGYTF. The genes are TRBV7-2 and TRBJ1-2, with 9 positions matching TRBD1. The CDR3 extends over 15 amino acids. Germline V gene data show CDR1 as SGHTA and CDR2 as FQGNSA. J was trimmed by 4 bases and V by 5 bases; bases with no gene match: 8.

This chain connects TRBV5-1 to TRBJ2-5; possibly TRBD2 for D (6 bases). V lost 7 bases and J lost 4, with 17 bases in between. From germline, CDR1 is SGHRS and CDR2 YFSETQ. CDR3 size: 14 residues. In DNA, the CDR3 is TGCGCCAGCTGCCCCGACGGAGGGAGAGAGACCCAGTACTTC. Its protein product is CASCPDGGRETQYF.

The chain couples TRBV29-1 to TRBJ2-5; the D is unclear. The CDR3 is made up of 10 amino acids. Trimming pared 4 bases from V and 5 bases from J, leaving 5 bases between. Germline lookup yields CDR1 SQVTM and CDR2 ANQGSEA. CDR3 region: CSVGAETQYF. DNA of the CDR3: TGCAGCGTTGGTGCCGAGACCCAGTACTTC.

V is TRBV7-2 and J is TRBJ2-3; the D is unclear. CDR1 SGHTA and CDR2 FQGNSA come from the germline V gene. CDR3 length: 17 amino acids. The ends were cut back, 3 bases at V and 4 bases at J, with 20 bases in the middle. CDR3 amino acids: CASSFNPGSSDADTQYF. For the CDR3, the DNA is TGTGCCAGCAGCTTCAACCCCGGGTCCTCGGACGCAGATACGCAGTATTTT. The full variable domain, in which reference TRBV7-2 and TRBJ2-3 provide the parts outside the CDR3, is GAGVSQSPSNKVTEKGKDVELRCDPISGHTALYWYRQSLGQGLEFLIYFQGNSAPDKSGLPSDRFSAERTGGSVSTLTIQRTQQEDSAVYLCASSFNPGSSDADTQYFGPGTRLTVL.

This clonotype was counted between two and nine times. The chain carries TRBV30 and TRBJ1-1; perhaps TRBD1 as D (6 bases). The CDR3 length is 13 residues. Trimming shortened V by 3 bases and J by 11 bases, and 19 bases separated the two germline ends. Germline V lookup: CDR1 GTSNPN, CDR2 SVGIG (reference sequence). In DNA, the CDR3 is TGTGCCTGGAGACAACAGGGAGGTTCGTCGGCTTTCTTT. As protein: CAWRQQGGSSAFF.

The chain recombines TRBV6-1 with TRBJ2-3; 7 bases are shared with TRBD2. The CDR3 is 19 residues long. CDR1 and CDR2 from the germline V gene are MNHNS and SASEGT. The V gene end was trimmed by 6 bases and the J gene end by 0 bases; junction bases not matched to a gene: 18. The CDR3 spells CASRPRDYQSFSSTDTQYF. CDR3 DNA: TGTGCCAGCAGACCCCGGGACTACCAAAGTTTCTCTAGCACAGATACGCAGTATTTT.

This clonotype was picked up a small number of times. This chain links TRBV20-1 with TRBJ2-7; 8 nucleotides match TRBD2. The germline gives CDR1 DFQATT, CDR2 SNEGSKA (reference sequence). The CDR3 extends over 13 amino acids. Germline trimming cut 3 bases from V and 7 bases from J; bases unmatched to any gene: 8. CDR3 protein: CSASPSGSGEQYF. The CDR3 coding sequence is TGCAGTGCTAGCCCCAGCGGGAGTGGGGAGCAGTACTTC.

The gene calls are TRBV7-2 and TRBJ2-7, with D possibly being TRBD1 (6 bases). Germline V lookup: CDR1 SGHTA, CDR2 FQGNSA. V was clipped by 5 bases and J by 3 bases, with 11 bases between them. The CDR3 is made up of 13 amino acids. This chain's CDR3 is CASSRQEYYEQYF. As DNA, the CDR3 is TGTGCCAGCAGCCGACAGGAATACTACGAGCAGTACTTC.

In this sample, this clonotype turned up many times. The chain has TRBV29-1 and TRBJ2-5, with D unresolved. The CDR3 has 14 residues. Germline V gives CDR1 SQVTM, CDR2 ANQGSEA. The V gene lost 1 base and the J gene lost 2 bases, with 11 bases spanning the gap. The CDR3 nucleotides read TGCAGCGTTGAAGGGGAAAGTTGGCAAGAGACCCAGTACTTC. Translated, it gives CSVEGESWQETQYF. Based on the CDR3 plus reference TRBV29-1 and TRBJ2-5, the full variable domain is SAVISQKPSRDICQRGTSLTIQCQVDSQVTMMFWYRQQPGQSLTLIATANQGSEATYESGFVIDKFPISRPNLTFSTLTVSNMSPEDSSIYLCSVEGESWQETQYFGPGTRLLVL.

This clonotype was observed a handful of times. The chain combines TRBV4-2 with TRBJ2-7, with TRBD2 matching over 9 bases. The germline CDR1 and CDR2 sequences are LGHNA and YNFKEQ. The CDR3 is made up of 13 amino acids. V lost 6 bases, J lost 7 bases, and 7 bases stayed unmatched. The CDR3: CASRREGGGEQYF. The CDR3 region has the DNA TGTGCCAGCAGGCGGGAGGGCGGCGGGGAGCAGTACTTC.

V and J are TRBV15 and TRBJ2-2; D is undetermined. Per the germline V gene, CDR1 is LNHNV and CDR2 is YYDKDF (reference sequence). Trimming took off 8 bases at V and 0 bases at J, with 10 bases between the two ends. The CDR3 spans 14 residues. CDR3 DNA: TGTGCCACCGGAAGAGCCCCGAACACCGGGGAGCTGTTTTTT. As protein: CATGRAPNTGELFF.

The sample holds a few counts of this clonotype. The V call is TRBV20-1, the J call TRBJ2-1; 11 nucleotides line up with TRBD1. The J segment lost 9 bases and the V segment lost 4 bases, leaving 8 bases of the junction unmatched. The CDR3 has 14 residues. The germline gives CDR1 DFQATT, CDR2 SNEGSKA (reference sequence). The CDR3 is CSATPGTGGIEQFF. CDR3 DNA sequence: TGCAGTGCTACCCCTGGGACAGGGGGAATTGAGCAGTTCTTC.

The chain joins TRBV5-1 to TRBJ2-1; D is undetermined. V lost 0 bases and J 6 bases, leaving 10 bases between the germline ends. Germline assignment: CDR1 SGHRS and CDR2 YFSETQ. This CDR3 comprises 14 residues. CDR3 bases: TGCGCCAGCAGCTTGGAGGCTCGGGTCAATGAGCAGTTCTTC. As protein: CASSLEARVNEQFF.

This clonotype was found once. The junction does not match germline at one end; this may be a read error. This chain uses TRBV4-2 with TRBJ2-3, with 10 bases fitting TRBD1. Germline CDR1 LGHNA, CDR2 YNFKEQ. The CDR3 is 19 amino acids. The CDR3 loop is CASSHIRGGTGALTDTQYF. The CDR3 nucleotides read TGTGCCAGCAGCCACATTCGAGGGGGGACAGGGGCTCTGACAGATACGCAGTACTTT.

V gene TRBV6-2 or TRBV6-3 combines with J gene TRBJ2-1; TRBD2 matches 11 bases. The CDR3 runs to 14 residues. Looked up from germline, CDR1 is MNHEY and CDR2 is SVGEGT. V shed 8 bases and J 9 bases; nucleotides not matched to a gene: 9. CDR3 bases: TGTGCCAGCGATAGCGGGAGGGTCTTGGGTGAGCAGTTCTTC. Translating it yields CASDSGRVLGEQFF.

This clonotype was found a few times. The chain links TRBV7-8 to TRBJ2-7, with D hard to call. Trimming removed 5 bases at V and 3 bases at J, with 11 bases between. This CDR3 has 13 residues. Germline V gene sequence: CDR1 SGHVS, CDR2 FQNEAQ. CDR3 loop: CASSNGRHYEQYF. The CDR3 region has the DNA TGTGCCAGCAGCAACGGACGGCACTACGAGCAGTACTTC. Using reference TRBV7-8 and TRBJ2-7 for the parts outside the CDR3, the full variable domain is GAGVSQSPRYKVAKRGQDVALRCDPISGHVSLFWYQQALGQGPEFLTYFQNEAQLDKSGLPSDRFFAERPEGSVSTLKIQRTQQEDSAVYLCASSNGRHYEQYFGPGTRLTVT.

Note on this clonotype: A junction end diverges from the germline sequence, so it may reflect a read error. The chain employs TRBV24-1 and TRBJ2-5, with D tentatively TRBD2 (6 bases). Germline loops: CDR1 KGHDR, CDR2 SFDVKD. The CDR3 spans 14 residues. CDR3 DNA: TGTGCCACCAGTGATTTGGGAGGCCGGGAGACCCAGAACTTC. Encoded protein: CATSDLGGRETQNF.

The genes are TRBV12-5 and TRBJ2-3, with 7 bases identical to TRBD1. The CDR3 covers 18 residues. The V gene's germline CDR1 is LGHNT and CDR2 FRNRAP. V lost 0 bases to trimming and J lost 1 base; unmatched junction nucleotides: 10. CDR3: CASGLVPDGDSRTDTQYF. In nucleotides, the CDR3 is TGTGCTAGTGGTTTGGTACCGGATGGGGACAGCCGCACAGATACGCAGTATTTT.

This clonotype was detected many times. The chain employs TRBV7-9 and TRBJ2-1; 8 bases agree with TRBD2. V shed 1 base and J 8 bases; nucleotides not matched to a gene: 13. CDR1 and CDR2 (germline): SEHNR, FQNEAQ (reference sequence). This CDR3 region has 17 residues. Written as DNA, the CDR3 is TGTGCCAGCAGCTTAGGCGGACGTGGACTAGCAACTGATGAGCAGTTCTTC. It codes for CASSLGGRGLATDEQFF.

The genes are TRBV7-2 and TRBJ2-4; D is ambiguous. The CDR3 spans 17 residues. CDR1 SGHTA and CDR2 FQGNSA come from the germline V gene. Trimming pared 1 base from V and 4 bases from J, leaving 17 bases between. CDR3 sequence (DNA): TGTGCCAGCAGCTTAGTGCTCTGGGCAGAGAGTAAAAACATTCAGTACTTC. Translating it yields CASSLVLWAESKNIQYF.

CDR3 residues: CSARAPLADEKLFF. The DNA for the CDR3 is TGCAGTGCTAGAGCCCCCTTGGCAGATGAAAAACTGTTTTTT. The chain links TRBV20-1 to TRBJ1-4; D unresolved. Between the trimmed V and J ends, which lost 1 base and 6 bases, there was a span of 12 bases. This CDR3 region has 14 residues. CDR1 DFQATT and CDR2 SNEGSKA come from the germline V gene (reference sequence).

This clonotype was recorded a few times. CDR3 region: CASSSYTAREQYF. CDR3 DNA: TGTGCCAGCAGCTCTTATACGGCTCGGGAGCAGTACTTC. V is TRBV7-2 and J is TRBJ2-7; no reliable D call. CDR3 length: 13 residues. Germline assignment: CDR1 SGHTA and CDR2 FQGNSA. Trimming took 4 bases from V and 7 from J, leaving 14 bases between them.